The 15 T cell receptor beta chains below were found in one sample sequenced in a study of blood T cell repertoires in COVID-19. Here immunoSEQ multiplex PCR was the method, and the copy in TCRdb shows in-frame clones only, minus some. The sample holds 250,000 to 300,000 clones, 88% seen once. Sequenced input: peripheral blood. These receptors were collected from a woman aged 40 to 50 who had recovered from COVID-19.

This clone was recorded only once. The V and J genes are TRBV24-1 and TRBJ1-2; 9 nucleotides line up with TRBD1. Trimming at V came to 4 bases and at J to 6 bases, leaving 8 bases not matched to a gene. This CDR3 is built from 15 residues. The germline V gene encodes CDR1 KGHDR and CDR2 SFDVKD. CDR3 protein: CATSDPGTGTHGYTF. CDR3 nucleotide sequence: TGTGCCACCAGTGACCCCGGGACAGGGACCCATGGCTACACCTTC.

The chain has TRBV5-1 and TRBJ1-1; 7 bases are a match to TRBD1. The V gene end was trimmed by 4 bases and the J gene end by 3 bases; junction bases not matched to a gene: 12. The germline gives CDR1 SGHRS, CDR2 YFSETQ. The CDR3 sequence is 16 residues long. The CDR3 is CASSPPLGQGDTEAFF. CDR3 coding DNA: TGCGCCAGCAGCCCCCCCCTTGGGCAGGGGGACACTGAAGCTTTCTTT.

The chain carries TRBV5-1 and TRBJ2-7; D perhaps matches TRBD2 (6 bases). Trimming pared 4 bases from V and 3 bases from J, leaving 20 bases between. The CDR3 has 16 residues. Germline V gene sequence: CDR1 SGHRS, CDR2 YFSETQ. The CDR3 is CASSTSQRAGIYEQYF. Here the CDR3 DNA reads TGCGCCAGCAGCACGAGCCAGCGGGCAGGAATCTACGAGCAGTACTTC.

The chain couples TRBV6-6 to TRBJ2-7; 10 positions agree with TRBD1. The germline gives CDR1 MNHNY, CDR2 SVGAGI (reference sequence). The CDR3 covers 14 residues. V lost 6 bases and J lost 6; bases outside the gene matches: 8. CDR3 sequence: CASSRQGADGEQYV. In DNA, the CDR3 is TGTGCCAGCAGCCGACAGGGGGCGGATGGCGAGCAGTACGTC.

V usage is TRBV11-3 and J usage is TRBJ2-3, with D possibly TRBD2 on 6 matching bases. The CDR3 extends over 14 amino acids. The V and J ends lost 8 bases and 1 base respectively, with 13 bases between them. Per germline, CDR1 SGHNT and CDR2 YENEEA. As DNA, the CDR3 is TGTGCCAGCGCCTCGGCTAGCGGCACAGATACGCAGTATTTT. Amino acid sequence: CASASASGTDTQYF.

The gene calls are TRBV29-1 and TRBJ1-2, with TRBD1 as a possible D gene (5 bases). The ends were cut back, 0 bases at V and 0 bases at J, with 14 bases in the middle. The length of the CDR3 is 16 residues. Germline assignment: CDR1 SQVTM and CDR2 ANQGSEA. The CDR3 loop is CSVEDPGGGANYGYTF. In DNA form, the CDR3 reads TGCAGCGTTGAAGATCCGGGCGGGGGGGCTAACTATGGCTACACCTTC.

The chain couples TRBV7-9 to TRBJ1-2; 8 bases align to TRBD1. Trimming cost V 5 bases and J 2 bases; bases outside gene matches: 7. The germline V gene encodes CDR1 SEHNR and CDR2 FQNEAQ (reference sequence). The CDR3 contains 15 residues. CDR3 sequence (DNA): TGTGCCAGCAGCCCATGGGACAGGACGAACTATGGCTACACCTTC. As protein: CASSPWDRTNYGYTF.

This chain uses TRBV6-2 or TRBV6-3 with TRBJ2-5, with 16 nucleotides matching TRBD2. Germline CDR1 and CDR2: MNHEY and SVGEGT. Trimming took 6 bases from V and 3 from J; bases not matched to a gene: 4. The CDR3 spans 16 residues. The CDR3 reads CASSLGTSGGEETQYF. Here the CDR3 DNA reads TGTGCCAGCAGCCTCGGGACTAGCGGGGGGGAAGAGACCCAGTACTTC.

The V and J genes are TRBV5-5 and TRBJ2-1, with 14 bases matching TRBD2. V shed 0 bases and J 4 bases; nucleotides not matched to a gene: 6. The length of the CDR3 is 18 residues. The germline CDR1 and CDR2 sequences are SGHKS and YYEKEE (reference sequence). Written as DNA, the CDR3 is TGTGCCAGCAGCTTGGCGACTAGCGGGAGGGCCTTGTACAATGAGCAGTTCTTC. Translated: CASSLATSGRALYNEQFF. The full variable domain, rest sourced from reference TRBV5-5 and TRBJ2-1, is DAGVTQSPTHLIKTRGQQVTLRCSPISGHKSVSWYQQVLGQGPQFIFQYYEKEERGRGNFPDRFSARQFPNYSSELNVNALLLGDSALYLCASSLATSGRALYNEQFFGPGTRLTVL.

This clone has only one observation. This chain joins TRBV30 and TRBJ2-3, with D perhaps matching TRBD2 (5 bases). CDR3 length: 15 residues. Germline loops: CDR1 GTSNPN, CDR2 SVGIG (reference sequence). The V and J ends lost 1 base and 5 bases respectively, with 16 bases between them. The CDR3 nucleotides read TGTGCCTGGAGTGCCCCGGGCCCCCGGGGAGATACGCAGTATTTT. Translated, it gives CAWSAPGPRGDTQYF.

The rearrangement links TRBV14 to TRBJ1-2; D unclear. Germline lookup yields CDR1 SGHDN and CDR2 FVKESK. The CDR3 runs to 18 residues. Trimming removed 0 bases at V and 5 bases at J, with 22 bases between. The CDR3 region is CASSQEATRGAPRYGYTF. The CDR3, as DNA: TGTGCCAGCAGCCAAGAGGCCACTCGCGGAGCCCCGCGGTATGGCTACACCTTC.

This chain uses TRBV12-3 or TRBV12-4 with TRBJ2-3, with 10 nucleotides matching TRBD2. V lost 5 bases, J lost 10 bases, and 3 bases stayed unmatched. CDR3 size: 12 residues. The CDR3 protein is CASSPGLAAQYF. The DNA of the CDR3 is TGTGCCAGCAGTCCCGGACTAGCGGCGCAGTATTTT.

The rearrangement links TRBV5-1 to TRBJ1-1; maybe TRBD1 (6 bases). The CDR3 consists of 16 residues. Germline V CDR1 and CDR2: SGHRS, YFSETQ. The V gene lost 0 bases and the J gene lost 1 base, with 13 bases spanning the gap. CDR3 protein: CASSLAGGAPNTEAFF. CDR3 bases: TGCGCCAGCAGCTTGGCCGGGGGGGCACCGAACACTGAAGCTTTCTTT.

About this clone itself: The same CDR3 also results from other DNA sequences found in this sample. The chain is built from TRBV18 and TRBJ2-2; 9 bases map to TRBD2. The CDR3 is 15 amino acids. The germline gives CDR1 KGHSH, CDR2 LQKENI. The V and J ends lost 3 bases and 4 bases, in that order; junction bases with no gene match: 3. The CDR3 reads CASSPAGGRTGELFF. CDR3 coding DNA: TGTGCCAGCTCACCCGCGGGAGGGCGCACCGGGGAGCTGTTTTTT.

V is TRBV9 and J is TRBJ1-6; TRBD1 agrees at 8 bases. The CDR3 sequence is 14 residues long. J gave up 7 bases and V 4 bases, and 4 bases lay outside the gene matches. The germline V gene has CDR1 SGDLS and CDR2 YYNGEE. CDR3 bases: TGTGCCAGCAGCCCCAGGACAGGGAATTCACCCCTCCACTTT. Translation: CASSPRTGNSPLHF.